These 17 T cell receptor beta chains share one sample of origin, sequenced in a study of neurological immune-mediated disorders (dated by TCRdb to between 2018 and 2020). The time point label on this specimen signifies: technical triplicate 2. Libraries were prepared through 5' RACE. The run used an Illumina HiSeq 2500. TCRdb reprocessed the public reads (quality trimming at Q25 with fastp, clone calling with MiXCR) and kept in-frame beta chains. Every CDR3 protein is listed once, alongside the most common genes and DNA of its rows. Recorded for this sample are about 32,000 distinct CDR3 sequences; 13% of them occurred a single time. Clones ranked in the top ten supply around 5% of the sample. Source material: CD4+ T cells from blood. The source is a female donor with HTLV-1-associated myelopathy (HAM/TSP).

In this sample, this clonotype turned up many times. The chain recombines TRBV7-8 with TRBJ2-7; 12 bases agree with TRBD1. The germline CDR1 and CDR2 sequences are SGHVS and FQNEAQ. This CDR3 region has 17 residues. The junction had 9 bases not matched to a gene; V was cut back by 1 base and J by 5 bases. The CDR3 protein is CASSLGTWDRGLDEQYF. In DNA, the CDR3 is TGTGCCAGCAGCTTAGGAACTTGGGACAGGGGGCTGGACGAGCAGTACTTC.

This clonotype was counted many times. The rearrangement links TRBV20-1 to TRBJ2-3; possibly TRBD1 for D (6 bases). There are 12 residues in the CDR3. Per germline, CDR1 DFQATT and CDR2 SNEGSKA (reference sequence). In DNA form, the CDR3 reads TGCAGCAGCAGGGGCAGCACAGATACGCAGTATTTT. Protein: CSSRGSTDTQYF.

This clonotype was seen repeatedly, ten times or more. The chain carries TRBV28 and TRBJ1-5; perhaps TRBD1 as D (5 bases). The CDR3 runs to 16 residues. Trimming shortened V by 4 bases and J by 4 bases, and 17 bases separated the two germline ends. Germline assignment: CDR1 MDHEN and CDR2 SYDVKM. The CDR3 nucleotides are TGTGCCAGCAGTTATGGGGGATATCACCGGAATCAGCCCCAGCATTTT. Translated, it gives CASSYGGYHRNQPQHF.

This clonotype was seen many times. The chain carries TRBV3-1 and TRBJ2-4, with D tentatively TRBD2 (6 bases). Trimming shortened V by 1 base and J by 3 bases, and 7 bases separated the two germline ends. Germline V CDR1 and CDR2: LGHDT, YNNKEL (reference sequence). The length of the CDR3 is 14 residues. The DNA of the CDR3 is TGTGCCAGCAGCCAAGGGGACTTCAAAAACATTCAGTACTTC. Its translation is CASSQGDFKNIQYF.

This clonotype has at least ten counts. The V gene is TRBV10-2, the J gene TRBJ2-7; 13 positions match TRBD2. The CDR3 is made up of 16 amino acids. Germline CDR1 reads WSHSY; CDR2 reads SAAADI. The ends lost 5 bases at V and 2 bases at J; junction bases unmatched: 6. CDR3 in DNA: TGCGCCAGCAGTCCTCGACTAGCGGGGGGCCCCTACGAGCAGTACTTC. Translated, it gives CASSPRLAGGPYEQYF.

This clonotype was counted at least ten times. The genes are TRBV29-1 and TRBJ2-1; 7 bases match TRBD2. The length of the CDR3 is 13 residues. Losses at the gene ends were 3 bases for V and 7 bases for J; bases not matched to a gene: 6. Per the germline V gene, CDR1 is SQVTM and CDR2 is ANQGSEA. The DNA of the CDR3 is TGCAGCGTTGACCAGGCGGGGGTTAATGAGCAGTTCTTC. It specifies CSVDQAGVNEQFF.

The chain uses TRBV30 and TRBJ1-2, with 10 bases matching TRBD1. The J segment lost 2 bases and the V segment lost 7 bases, leaving 4 bases of the junction unmatched. Germline V gene sequence: CDR1 GTSNPN, CDR2 SVGIG (reference sequence). The CDR3 runs to 13 residues. The CDR3 coding sequence is TGTGCCTTCCGGGACAGGGGAAACTATGGCTACACCTTC. This translates into CAFRDRGNYGYTF.

The table lists this clonotype with many counts. V and J are TRBV12-3 or TRBV12-4 and TRBJ2-1; no reliable D call. V was shortened by 2 bases and J by 2 bases, with 7 bases between the two germline ends. The CDR3 length is 14 residues. The CDR3 DNA reads as TGTGCCAGCAGTTTACTAGAAACCTACAATGAGCAGTTCTTC. Translating it yields CASSLLETYNEQFF.

The gene calls are TRBV6-2 or TRBV6-3 and TRBJ2-7; D gene uncertain. Trimming took 0 bases from V and 0 from J, leaving 6 bases between them. Germline CDR1 reads MNHEY; CDR2 reads SVGEGT. This CDR3 contains 14 residues. This chain's CDR3 is CASSYSKVSYEQYF. CDR3 nucleotides: TGTGCCAGCAGTTACTCTAAGGTCTCCTACGAGCAGTACTTC.

This clonotype appeared many times. V is TRBV7-2 and J is TRBJ2-1; 8 bases match TRBD2. The CDR3 totals 16 residues. CDR1 is SGHTA, CDR2 FQGNSA, per germline. V gave up 4 bases and J gave up 8 bases; unmatched junction bases: 13. The CDR3 DNA sequence: TGTGCCAGCAGCTCCGGGAGCGGGGGAGCATCGGATGAGCAGTTCTTC. It is translated as CASSSGSGGASDEQFF. Based on the CDR3 plus reference TRBV7-2 and TRBJ2-1, the full variable domain is GAGVSQSPSNKVTEKGKDVELRCDPISGHTALYWYRQSLGQGLEFLIYFQGNSAPDKSGLPSDRFSAERTGGSVSTLTIQRTQQEDSAVYLCASSSGSGGASDEQFFGPGTRLTVL.

The sample holds many counts of this clonotype. The chain is built from TRBV20-1 and TRBJ2-3; 7 positions agree with TRBD1. Per germline, CDR1 DFQATT and CDR2 SNEGSKA (reference sequence). The CDR3 totals 13 residues. V lost 5 bases to trimming and J lost 5 bases; unmatched junction nucleotides: 7. Written as DNA, the CDR3 is TGCAGTGCTCCCGGACAGGTTGAAGATACGCAGTATTTT. Protein: CSAPGQVEDTQYF.

This clonotype was seen repeatedly, ten times or more. The V and J genes are TRBV28 and TRBJ1-2; D possibly corresponds to TRBD1 (6 bases). V lost 8 bases and J 3 bases, leaving 16 bases between the germline ends. Germline V gene lookup returns CDR1 MDHEN and CDR2 SYDVKM. The CDR3 spans 14 residues. The CDR3 loop reads CASWGANGHYGYTF. The CDR3, as DNA: TGTGCCAGCTGGGGGGCGAACGGTCACTATGGCTACACCTTC.

This clonotype has ten or more counts. The rearrangement uses TRBV20-1 and TRBJ2-7, with TRBD2 matching over 8 bases. Germline trimming cut 3 bases from V and 5 bases from J; bases unmatched to any gene: 3. The CDR3 is 12 residues long. The germline V gene encodes CDR1 DFQATT and CDR2 SNEGSKA (reference sequence). CDR3: CSASGRENEQYF. As DNA, the CDR3 is TGCAGTGCTAGCGGGAGGGAAAACGAGCAGTACTTC.

This clonotype was found many times. The chain couples TRBV12-3 or TRBV12-4 to TRBJ2-7, with TRBD1 as a possible D gene (6 bases). V was trimmed by 5 bases and J by 4 bases, leaving 12 bases between them. This CDR3 has 13 residues. The CDR3 nucleotides are TGTGCCAGCAGTCTACAGGGACGGTACGAGCAGTACTTC. This encodes CASSLQGRYEQYF.

This chain connects TRBV5-1 to TRBJ2-2; D tentatively reads TRBD1 or TRBD2 (6 bases each). Germline CDR1 and CDR2: SGHRS and YFSETQ. V was clipped by 0 bases and J by 5 bases, with 23 bases between them. This CDR3 has 19 residues. Written as DNA, the CDR3 is TGCGCCAGCAGCTTGGACCGGGGGCGCATGCTTTTGTGGACCGGGGAGCTGTTTTTT. This codes for CASSLDRGRMLLWTGELFF.

This clonotype was picked up many times. V usage is TRBV5-1 and J usage is TRBJ2-7; TRBD1 might be the D (6 bases). Trimming stripped 5 bases from V and 4 bases from J, with 13 bases between. This CDR3 is 13 amino acids long. From germline, CDR1 is SGHRS and CDR2 YFSETQ. The CDR3 coding sequence is TGCGCCAGCAGTCCGGGACAATTATACGAGCAGTACTTC. This codes for CASSPGQLYEQYF.

The chain recombines TRBV5-6 with TRBJ1-2; 10 positions agree with TRBD1. CDR1 SGHDT and CDR2 YYEEEE come from the germline V gene. Unmatched junction bases numbered 10, after V lost 4 bases and J lost 4 bases. The CDR3 runs to 16 residues. This chain's CDR3 is CASSPGTGDTLYGYTF. The CDR3 region has the DNA TGTGCCAGCAGCCCCGGGACAGGGGACACCCTCTATGGCTACACCTTC.